What follows is one T cell receptor (beta chain) and its context. Per the original data handling: Amplifying reference gene primers gave estimates of nucleated cell counts. Assay used: immunoSEQ multiplex PCR; TCRdb lists only in-frame clones, some missing. V and J calls plus clone size are reproduced from that table; the DNA served to infer D and trimming. The repertoire holds some 160,000 clones, with 76% as singletons. This entry is derived from a study of blood T cell repertoires in COVID-19. For the study at large: Samples taken during acute and convalescent COVID-19 were collected in the United States, Italy and Spain. Sources were T cells, B-cell-depleted T cells, or PBMCs; the material itself was cDNA or gDNA.

The V gene's germline CDR1 is SQVTM and CDR2 ANQGSEA. The trim removed 5 bases at V and 4 bases at J, leaving 2 bases unmatched. The CDR3 is 12 amino acids. The chain uses TRBV29-1 and TRBJ2-1; 7 bases match TRBD1. This TCR derives from a man in his 60s with acute or convalescent COVID-19. The sequenced sample consisted of peripheral blood. The CDR3 DNA reads as TGCAGCGTTAAGGGACAGTACAATGAGCAGTTCTTC. Translation: CSVKGQYNEQFF.